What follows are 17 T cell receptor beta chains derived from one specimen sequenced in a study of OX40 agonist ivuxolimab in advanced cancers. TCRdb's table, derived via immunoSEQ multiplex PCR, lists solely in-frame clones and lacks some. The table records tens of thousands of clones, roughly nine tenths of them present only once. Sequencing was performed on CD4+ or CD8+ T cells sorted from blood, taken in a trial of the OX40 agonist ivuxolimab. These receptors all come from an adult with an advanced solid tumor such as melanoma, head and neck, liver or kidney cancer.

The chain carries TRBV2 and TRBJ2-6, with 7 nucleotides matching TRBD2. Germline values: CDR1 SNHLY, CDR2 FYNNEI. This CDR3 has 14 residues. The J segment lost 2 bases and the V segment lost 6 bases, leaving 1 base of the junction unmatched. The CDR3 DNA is TGTGCCAGCAGGCGGGGGACTGGGGCCAACGTCCTGACTTTC. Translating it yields CASRRGTGANVLTF. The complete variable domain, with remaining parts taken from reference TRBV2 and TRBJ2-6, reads EPEVTQTPSHQVTQMGQEVILRCVPISNHLYFYWYRQILGQKVEFLVSFYNNEISEKSEIFDDQFSVERPDGSNFTLKIRSTKLEDSAMYFCASRRGTGANVLTFGAGSRLTVL.

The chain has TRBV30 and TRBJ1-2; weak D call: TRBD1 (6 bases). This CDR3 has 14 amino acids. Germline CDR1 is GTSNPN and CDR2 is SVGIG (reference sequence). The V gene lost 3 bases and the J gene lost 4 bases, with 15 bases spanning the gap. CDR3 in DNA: TGTGCCTGGAGGCCCCTGGGGGCCGGCTATGGCTACACCTTC. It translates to CAWRPLGAGYGYTF.

The CDR3 sequence: CASSLSSYEQYF. CDR3 in DNA: TGTGCCAGCAGCCTCAGTTCCTACGAGCAGTACTTC. The chain uses TRBV7-2 and TRBJ2-7, with unresolved D. V shed 5 bases and J shed 1 base, with 6 bases lying between them. This CDR3 region has 12 residues. From germline, CDR1 is SGHTA and CDR2 FQGNSA.

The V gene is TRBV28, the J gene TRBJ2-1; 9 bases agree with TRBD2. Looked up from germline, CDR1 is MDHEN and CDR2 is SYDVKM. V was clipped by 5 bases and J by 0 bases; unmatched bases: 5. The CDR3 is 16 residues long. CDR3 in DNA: TGTGCCAGCAGTAGTATTAGCGGGAGCTCCTACAATGAGCAGTTCTTC. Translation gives CASSSISGSSYNEQFF.

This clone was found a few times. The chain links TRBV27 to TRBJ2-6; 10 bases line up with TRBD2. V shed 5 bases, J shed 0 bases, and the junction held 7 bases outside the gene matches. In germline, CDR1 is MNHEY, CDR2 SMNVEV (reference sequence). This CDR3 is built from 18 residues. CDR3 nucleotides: TGTGCCAGCAGTCCTAGGACTAGCGGCTTCTCTGGGGCCAACGTCCTGACTTTC. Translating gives CASSPRTSGFSGANVLTF.

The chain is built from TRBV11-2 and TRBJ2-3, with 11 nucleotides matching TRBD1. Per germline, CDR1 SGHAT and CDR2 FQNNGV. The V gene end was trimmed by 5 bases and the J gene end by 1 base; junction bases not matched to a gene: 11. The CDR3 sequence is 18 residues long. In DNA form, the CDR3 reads TGTGCCAGCAGCGAGAGGCCGGGACAGGGGGGTGGCACAGATACGCAGTATTTT. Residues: CASSERPGQGGGTDTQYF.

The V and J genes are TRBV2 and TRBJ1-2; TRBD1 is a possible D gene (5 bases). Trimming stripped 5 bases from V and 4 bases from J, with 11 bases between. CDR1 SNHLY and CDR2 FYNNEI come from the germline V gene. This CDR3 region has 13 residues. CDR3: CASSPRGLYGYTF. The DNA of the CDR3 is TGTGCCAGCAGTCCTAGGGGCCTCTATGGCTACACCTTC.

The CDR3 DNA is TGTGCCAGCAGCCGGGACAGGGGTACAGATACGCAGTATTTT. Its protein is CASSRDRGTDTQYF. This rearrangement joins TRBV6-1 to TRBJ2-3, with 10 bases fitting TRBD1. The junction had 3 bases not matched to a gene; V was cut back by 6 bases and J by 3 bases. This CDR3 contains 14 residues. Germline V gives CDR1 MNHNS, CDR2 SASEGT.

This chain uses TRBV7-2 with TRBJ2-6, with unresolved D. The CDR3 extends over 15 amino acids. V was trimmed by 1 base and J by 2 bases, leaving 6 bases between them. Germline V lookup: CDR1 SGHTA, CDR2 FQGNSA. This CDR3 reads CASSLGAAGANVLTF. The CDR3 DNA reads TGTGCCAGCAGCTTAGGGGCCGCTGGGGCCAACGTCCTGACTTTC.

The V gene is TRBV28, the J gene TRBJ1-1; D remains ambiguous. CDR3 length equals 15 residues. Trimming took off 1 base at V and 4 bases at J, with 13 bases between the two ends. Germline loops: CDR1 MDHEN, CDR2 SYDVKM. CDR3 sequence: CASSLSPGRGTEAFF. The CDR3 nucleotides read TGTGCCAGCAGTTTATCGCCCGGGCGCGGCACTGAAGCTTTCTTT.

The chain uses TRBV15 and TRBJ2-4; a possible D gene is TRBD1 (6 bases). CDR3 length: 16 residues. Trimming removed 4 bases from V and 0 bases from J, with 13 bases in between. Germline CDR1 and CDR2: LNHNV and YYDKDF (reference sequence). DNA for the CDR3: TGTGCCACCAGCAAAAAACAGGGCCTAGCCAAAAACATTCAGTACTTC. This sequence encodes CATSKKQGLAKNIQYF.

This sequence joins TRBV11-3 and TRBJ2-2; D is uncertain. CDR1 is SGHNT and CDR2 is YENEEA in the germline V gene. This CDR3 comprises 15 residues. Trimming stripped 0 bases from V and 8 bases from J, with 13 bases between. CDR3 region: CASSLEGSRGGELFF. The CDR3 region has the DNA TGTGCCAGCAGCTTAGAAGGGTCTAGAGGAGGGGAGCTGTTTTTT.

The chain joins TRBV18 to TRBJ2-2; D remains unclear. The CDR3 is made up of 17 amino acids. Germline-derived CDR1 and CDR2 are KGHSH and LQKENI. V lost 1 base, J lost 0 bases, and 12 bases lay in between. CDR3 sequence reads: CASSPQVRAPNTGELFF. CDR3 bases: TGTGCCAGCTCACCACAAGTTCGGGCCCCGAACACCGGGGAGCTGTTTTTT.

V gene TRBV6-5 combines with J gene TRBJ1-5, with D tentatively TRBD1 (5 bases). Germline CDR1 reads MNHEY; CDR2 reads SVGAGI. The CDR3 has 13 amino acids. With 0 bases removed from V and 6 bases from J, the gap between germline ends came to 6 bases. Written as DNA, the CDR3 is TGTGCCAGCAGTTACTCGAGGGGTCAGCCCCAGCATTTT. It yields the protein CASSYSRGQPQHF.

The CDR3 loop is CSVERRDTQYF. For the CDR3, the DNA is TGCAGCGTTGAGCGCCGAGATACGCAGTATTTT. This sequence joins TRBV29-1 and TRBJ2-3; unclear D gene. The germline V gene encodes CDR1 SQVTM and CDR2 ANQGSEA. Deletions cut 3 bases from V and 5 bases from J, with 6 bases between. The CDR3 is made up of 11 amino acids.

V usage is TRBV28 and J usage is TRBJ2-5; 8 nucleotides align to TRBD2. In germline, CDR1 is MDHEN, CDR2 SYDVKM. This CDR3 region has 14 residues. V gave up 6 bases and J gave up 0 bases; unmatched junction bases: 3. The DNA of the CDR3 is TGTGCCAGCAGCCAGCGGGAGAACCAAGAGACCCAGTACTTC. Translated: CASSQRENQETQYF.

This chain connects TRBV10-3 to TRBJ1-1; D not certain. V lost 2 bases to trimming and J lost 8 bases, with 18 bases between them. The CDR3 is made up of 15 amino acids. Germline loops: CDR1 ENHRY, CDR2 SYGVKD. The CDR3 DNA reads TGTGCCATCAGTGAGAGCCCCGGGTGGCAACTCGAAGCTTTCTTT. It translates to CAISESPGWQLEAFF.